This paragraph reports one T cell receptor beta chain. After extraction with the RNeasy kit, roughly 0.5 to 1 ug of the RNA was reverse transcribed using random hexamers. TCRdb analysed the immunoSEQ multiplex PCR reads with MiXCR anew, one entry per CDR3 protein. The repertoire includes more than 100,000 distinct CDR3 sequences, roughly 96% of them detected once, and more than 0.095% sits in the top ten. The sample comes from a study of CD8 T cells in Susac syndrome. V was pared by 2 bases and J by 3 bases, with 4 bases between. The CDR3 has 12 amino acids. Germline assignment: CDR1 LNHDA and CDR2 SQIVND (reference sequence).

The chain has TRBV19 and TRBJ1-1; D not resolved. The TCR originated in a human donor in good health. Sequencing input: CD4+ T cells from PBMCs. CDR3 residues: CASSIRDTEAFF. Here the CDR3 DNA reads TGTGCCAGTAGTATACGGGACACTGAAGCTTTCTTT. The variable domain in full, with the rest retrieved from reference TRBV19 and TRBJ1-1, is DGGITQSPKYLFRKEGQNVTLSCEQNLNHDAMYWYRQDPGQGLRLIYYSQIVNDFQKGDIAEGYSVSREKKESFPLTVTSAQKNPTAFYLCASSIRDTEAFFGQGTRLTVV.